The sample holds many counts of the clone carrying this T cell receptor (beta chain). Its specificity is unknown. These data are taken from a study of blood T cells in healthy people across ages. Regarding the study as a whole: The study found TCR beta diversity correlated strongly with naive T cell percentage. The study found more naive CD4+ cells and higher diversity in long-lived than aged donors.

Isolated per sample were at least 7 million PBMCs. A second PCR of roughly 7 to 11 cycles used a sample-barcoded 5' primer and a J-beta primer mix. MiXCR, run by TCRdb on the 5' RACE reads, gives a single entry per CDR3 protein. There are 1.5 million to 2 million distinct CDR3 sequences in the sample; roughly 27% occur only once, and roughly 8% lies in the top ten. This receptor was obtained from a woman aged 25 to 39 in good health. The sample was blood.

CDR3 protein: CASRSGQDYNEQFF. The CDR3 bases are TGTGCCAGCAGATCGGGACAGGATTACAATGAGCAGTTCTTC. This chain connects TRBV28 to TRBJ2-1; 8 nucleotides line up with TRBD1. Germline V CDR1 and CDR2: MDHEN, SYDVKM. J was trimmed by 4 bases and V by 6 bases; bases with no gene match: 5. The CDR3 covers 14 residues.